Following are 30 T cell receptor beta chains from one sample sequenced in a study of CD8+ T cells in alopecia areata. RNA, once extracted, was reverse transcribed into cDNA for use as the sequencing template. The table came from immunoSEQ multiplex PCR; TCRdb's copy has only in-frame clones and leaves some out. The sample carries 150,000 to 200,000 clones, 55% recorded once. The specimen sequenced was CD4+ T cells sorted from blood. The source is a human donor in good health.

The chain joins TRBV5-5 to TRBJ2-3; D is uncertain. The germline V gene encodes CDR1 SGHKS and CDR2 YYEKEE (reference sequence). The CDR3 sequence is 14 residues long. Deletions cut 6 bases from V and 7 bases from J, with 18 bases between. CDR3: CASTPYVGSHTQYF. CDR3 in DNA: TGTGCCAGCACCCCTTACGTGGGATCGCATACGCAGTATTTT.

The sample holds a few counts of this clone. The rearrangement links TRBV5-1 to TRBJ1-1; TRBD1 matches at 9 bases. The CDR3 consists of 16 residues. The trim removed 2 bases at V and 4 bases at J, leaving 9 bases unmatched. Germline V lookup: CDR1 SGHRS, CDR2 YFSETQ. The chain's CDR3 is CASSLYGQGSRTEAFF. In DNA form, the CDR3 reads TGCGCCAGCAGCTTATATGGACAGGGGAGTCGCACTGAAGCTTTCTTT.

V gene TRBV30 combines with J gene TRBJ2-1; TRBD2 matches 11 bases. The CDR3 consists of 10 residues. Germline CDR1 reads GTSNPN; CDR2 reads SVGIG (reference sequence). Germline trimming cut 7 bases from V and 12 bases from J; bases unmatched to any gene: 2. CDR3 protein: CALLAGGQFF. CDR3 DNA sequence: TGTGCCTTGCTAGCGGGAGGGCAGTTCTTC.

The rearrangement links TRBV6-1 to TRBJ2-7; a possible D gene is TRBD2 (6 bases). CDR3 length: 14 residues. Germline V gene sequence: CDR1 MNHNS, CDR2 SASEGT. The germline V and J ends were trimmed by 2 bases and 4 bases, with 12 bases remaining between them. The CDR3 bases are TGTGCCAGCAGTGAACGGGAAGGAGGGTACGAGCAGTACTTC. Its translation: CASSEREGGYEQYF.

This chain uses TRBV5-1 with TRBJ2-7, with D tentatively TRBD1 or TRBD2 (5 bases each). The CDR3 consists of 14 residues. V gave up 0 bases and J gave up 5 bases, with 12 bases separating them. CDR1 is SGHRS, CDR2 YFSETQ, per germline. The chain's CDR3 is CASSLAGGIDEQYF. CDR3 DNA: TGCGCCAGCAGCTTGGCTGGGGGAATTGACGAGCAGTACTTC.

The V call is TRBV29-1, the J call TRBJ1-3, with D uncertain. Trimming shortened V by 5 bases and J by 1 base, and 9 bases separated the two germline ends. The CDR3 sequence is 13 residues long. Germline V lookup: CDR1 SQVTM, CDR2 ANQGSEA. As DNA, the CDR3 is TGCAGCGTTTCATGGTCATCTGGAAACACCATATATTTT. This translates into CSVSWSSGNTIYF.

J is TRBJ1-1 and V is TRBV29-1, with D possibly TRBD1 on 5 matching bases. CDR1 is SQVTM and CDR2 is ANQGSEA in the germline V gene. V was clipped by 7 bases and J by 0 bases, with 12 bases between them. The CDR3 is made up of 13 amino acids. The CDR3 is CSARETMNTEAFF. The DNA for the CDR3 is TGCAGCGCCAGGGAAACCATGAACACTGAAGCTTTCTTT.

This clone was counted only a few times. V usage is TRBV4-1 and J usage is TRBJ1-5, with TRBD1 as a possible D gene (5 bases). V was trimmed by 2 bases and J by 7 bases, leaving 12 bases between them. The CDR3 sequence is 14 residues long. Germline assignment: CDR1 MGHRA and CDR2 YSYEKL. CDR3 amino acids: CASSQKGTGQPQHF. CDR3 sequence (DNA): TGCGCCAGCAGCCAAAAAGGGACCGGCCAGCCCCAGCATTTT.

The chain employs TRBV27 and TRBJ1-2; D might be TRBD1 (6 bases). This CDR3 has 19 residues. The germline CDR1 and CDR2 sequences are MNHEY and SMNVEV (reference sequence). Trimming removed 5 bases from V and 4 bases from J, with 29 bases in between. The CDR3 spells CASSRLTPRGGGLGYGYTF. The CDR3 DNA reads as TGTGCCAGCAGTCGACTTACCCCCAGGGGTGGCGGGTTGGGCTATGGCTACACCTTC.

In its sample, this clone was seen once. This chain uses TRBV13 with TRBJ1-2, with 8 positions matching TRBD1. V dropped 5 bases and J dropped 4; count of bases not matched to a gene: 3. This CDR3 comprises 13 residues. Germline V CDR1 and CDR2: PRHDT, FYEKMQ (reference sequence). The CDR3 region is CASSAQGVYGYTF. The DNA for the CDR3 is TGTGCCAGCAGCGCACAGGGGGTCTATGGCTACACCTTC.

This clone was observed a single time. This chain uses TRBV30 with TRBJ1-1; D is ambiguous. The CDR3 has 13 amino acids. Trimming pared 4 bases from V and 1 base from J, leaving 10 bases between. The germline V gene has CDR1 GTSNPN and CDR2 SVGIG (reference sequence). This chain's CDR3 is CAWTPDWNTEAFF. Written as DNA, the CDR3 is TGTGCCTGGACCCCTGACTGGAACACTGAAGCTTTCTTT. Supplemented by reference TRBV30 and TRBJ1-1, the full variable domain reads SQTIHQWPATLVQPVGSPLSLECTVEGTSNPNLYWYRQAAGRGLQLLFYSVGIGQISSEVPQNLSASRPQDRQFILSSKKLLLSDSGFYLCAWTPDWNTEAFFGQGTRLTVV.

This clone appeared once. This chain connects TRBV6-5 to TRBJ2-1; D unresolved. Trimming removed 6 bases from V and 5 bases from J, with 11 bases in between. The CDR3 sequence is 13 residues long. Germline-derived CDR1 and CDR2 are MNHEY and SVGAGI. The CDR3 DNA reads TGTGCCAGCAGGTCCGGGCCCAACAATGAGCAGTTCTTC. Translating it yields CASRSGPNNEQFF.

The V and J genes are TRBV9 and TRBJ1-5; D unclear. From germline, CDR1 is SGDLS and CDR2 YYNGEE. The CDR3 has 15 residues. V was pared by 4 bases and J by 3 bases, with 14 bases between. CDR3 DNA sequence: TGTGCCAGCAGCCGTCAACCCACCCCCAATCAGCCCCAGCATTTT. This translates into CASSRQPTPNQPQHF.

This chain links TRBV29-1 with TRBJ2-2; D gene ambiguous. CDR1 and CDR2 (germline): SQVTM, ANQGSEA. The CDR3 has 15 residues. V gave up 4 bases and J gave up 1 base, with 13 bases separating them. CDR3 region: CSVVGGSMNTGELFF. The CDR3 DNA sequence: TGCAGCGTTGTGGGTGGTAGCATGAACACCGGGGAGCTGTTTTTT.

The chain uses TRBV7-2 and TRBJ2-5; 8 nucleotides agree with TRBD1. Germline V CDR1 and CDR2: SGHTA, FQGNSA. Trimming cost V 1 base and J 5 bases; bases outside gene matches: 6. The CDR3 length is 15 residues. CDR3 DNA sequence: TGTGCCAGCAGCTTAGATTTCAGGGGGCCGGAGACCCAGTACTTC. Translation gives CASSLDFRGPETQYF.

The gene calls are TRBV30 and TRBJ1-2; possibly TRBD1 for D (6 bases). The CDR3 extends over 13 amino acids. Trimming removed 7 bases from V and 4 bases from J, with 16 bases in between. Germline CDR1 reads GTSNPN; CDR2 reads SVGIG (reference sequence). CDR3 nucleotide sequence: TGTGCCTTTTCGACAGGATCCACCTATGGCTACACCTTC. Protein sequence: CAFSTGSTYGYTF.

V usage is TRBV18 and J usage is TRBJ2-7; D possibly corresponds to TRBD1 (5 bases). V gave up 3 bases and J gave up 5 bases, with 11 bases separating them. Per the germline V gene, CDR1 is KGHSH and CDR2 is LQKENI. The CDR3 extends over 13 amino acids. The CDR3 DNA follows: TGTGCCAGCTCACCGGACAATTTCGACGAGCAGTACTTC. Its translation is CASSPDNFDEQYF.

This clone was seen more than once but under ten times. The chain joins TRBV4-2 to TRBJ1-3; 8 bases match TRBD1. V dropped 3 bases and J dropped 4; count of bases not matched to a gene: 8. Germline assignment: CDR1 LGHNA and CDR2 YNFKEQ. The CDR3 has 16 residues. CDR3 region: CASSQAATGGGNTIYF. The CDR3 nucleotides are TGTGCCAGCAGCCAGGCTGCTACAGGGGGAGGAAACACCATATATTTT.

This clone was counted between two and nine times. This rearrangement joins TRBV25-1 to TRBJ2-5; D unresolved. Trimming took off 1 base at V and 3 bases at J, with 12 bases between the two ends. In germline, CDR1 is MGHDK, CDR2 SYGVNS. The CDR3 covers 15 residues. This CDR3 is CASSEWLVSKETQYF. CDR3 nucleotide sequence: TGTGCCAGCAGTGAATGGTTGGTTTCGAAAGAGACCCAGTACTTC.

Remarks on this clone: In the same sample, other DNA sequences code for this CDR3. The chain is built from TRBV25-1 and TRBJ1-5; D gene uncertain. The germline CDR1 and CDR2 sequences are MGHDK and SYGVNS. Between the trimmed V and J ends, which lost 4 bases and 0 bases, there was a span of 7 bases. The CDR3 spans 14 residues. In DNA, the CDR3 is TGTGCCAGCAGTGGTACAGATAGCAATCAGCCCCAGCATTTT. It encodes CASSGTDSNQPQHF.

The chain combines TRBV25-1 with TRBJ2-7, with unresolved D. V lost 1 base and J 5 bases, leaving 15 bases between the germline ends. The CDR3 is made up of 15 amino acids. The V gene's germline CDR1 is MGHDK and CDR2 SYGVNS. In nucleotides, the CDR3 is TGTGCCAGCAGTGAATTTCGGGCTCCTTCCAACGAGCAGTACTTC. Its translation: CASSEFRAPSNEQYF.

The CDR3 DNA reads as TGCAGCGTTTTACGCGCTCTGAACACTGAAGCTTTCTTT. Amino acids: CSVLRALNTEAFF. The chain links TRBV29-1 to TRBJ1-1; D not resolved. The CDR3 totals 13 residues. Trimming left V 5 bases short and J 0 bases short, with 10 bases between. CDR1 and CDR2 (germline): SQVTM, ANQGSEA.

This clone has only one observation. CDR3 in amino acids: CATGLAGGGEQYF. CDR3 sequence (DNA): TGTGCTACCGGACTAGCGGGAGGGGGCGAGCAGTACTTC. V is TRBV7-9 and J is TRBJ2-7, with 15 bases identical to TRBD2. The CDR3 runs 13 residues. Germline V CDR1 and CDR2: SEHNR, FQNEAQ (reference sequence). Using reference TRBV7-9 and TRBJ2-7 for the parts outside the CDR3, the full variable domain is DTGVSQNPRHKITKRGQNVTFRCDPISEHNRLYWYRQTLGQGPEFLTYFQNEAQLEKSRLLSDRFSAERPKGSFSTLEIQRTEQGDSAMYLCATGLAGGGEQYFGPGTRLTVT.

J is TRBJ1-5 and V is TRBV4-1; no clear D gene. This CDR3 is built from 13 residues. Per germline, CDR1 MGHRA and CDR2 YSYEKL. V lost 1 base and J 3 bases, leaving 4 bases between the germline ends. CDR3 nucleotide sequence: TGCGCCAGCAGCCAAGTAGACAATCAGCCCCAGCATTTT. It specifies CASSQVDNQPQHF.

This rearrangement joins TRBV30 to TRBJ2-7; no reliable D call. The germline V gene encodes CDR1 GTSNPN and CDR2 SVGIG (reference sequence). Trimming pared 0 bases from V and 7 bases from J, leaving 7 bases between. This CDR3 has 11 amino acids. The CDR3: CAWSVGLEQYF. As DNA, the CDR3 is TGTGCCTGGAGTGTAGGGTTGGAGCAGTACTTC.

With regard to this clone: As the CDR3 is not closed by the conserved phenylalanine or tryptophan, this likely results from a read error. This chain links TRBV5-1 with TRBJ1-1; the D gene is possibly TRBD1 (6 bases). The CDR3 length is 14 residues. Germline V gene sequence: CDR1 SGHRS, CDR2 YFSETQ. The ends were cut back, 5 bases at V and 1 base at J, with 12 bases in the middle. The CDR3 protein is CASREGVRNTEAFS. As DNA, the CDR3 is TGCGCCAGCAGGGAGGGGGTAAGGAACACTGAAGCTTTCTCT.

The J gene is TRBJ2-5, the V gene TRBV5-4; no clear D gene. The CDR3 is made up of 12 amino acids. The germline CDR1 and CDR2 sequences are SGHNT and YYREEE (reference sequence). V lost 3 bases and J lost 4, with 7 bases in between. CDR3 region: CASSSEGETQYF. DNA of the CDR3: TGTGCCAGCAGCTCAGAAGGAGAGACCCAGTACTTC.

The genes are TRBV7-9 and TRBJ1-5, with D perhaps TRBD1 (6 bases). Germline CDR1 SEHNR, CDR2 FQNEAQ (reference sequence). CDR3 length: 14 residues. Between the trimmed V and J ends, which lost 5 bases and 6 bases, there was a span of 14 bases. The CDR3 protein is CASSLGGRAQPQHF. CDR3 nucleotides: TGTGCCAGCAGCCTAGGGGGGAGGGCTCAGCCCCAGCATTTT.

The chain recombines TRBV29-1 with TRBJ2-1, with D unresolved. V was trimmed by 4 bases and J by 8 bases, leaving 6 bases between them. Germline assignment: CDR1 SQVTM and CDR2 ANQGSEA. This CDR3 has 10 residues. CDR3 in DNA: TGCAGCGTTGGTCTAGATGAGCAGTTCTTC. Residues: CSVGLDEQFF.

The chain joins TRBV6-5 to TRBJ1-2, with TRBD1 matching over 10 bases. The germline V gene has CDR1 MNHEY and CDR2 SVGAGI. V dropped 5 bases and J dropped 6; count of bases not matched to a gene: 6. The CDR3 totals 14 residues. In nucleotides, the CDR3 is TGTGCCAGCAGTCGACAGACAGGGGGCCATGGCTACACCTTC. Its protein is CASSRQTGGHGYTF.